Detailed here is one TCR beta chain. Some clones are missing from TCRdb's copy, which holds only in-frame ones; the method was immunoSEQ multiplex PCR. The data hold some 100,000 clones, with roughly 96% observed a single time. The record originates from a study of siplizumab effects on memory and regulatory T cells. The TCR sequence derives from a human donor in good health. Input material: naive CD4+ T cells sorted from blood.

CDR3 amino acids: CASSKNDFWIYF. CDR3 in DNA: TGTGCCAGTAGTAAGAACGACTTCTGGATATATTTT. V and J are TRBV19 and TRBJ1-3; no firm D call. Germline-derived CDR1 and CDR2 are LNHDA and SQIVND (reference sequence). The CDR3 covers 12 residues. The germline V and J ends were trimmed by 4 bases and 13 bases, with 14 bases remaining between them.